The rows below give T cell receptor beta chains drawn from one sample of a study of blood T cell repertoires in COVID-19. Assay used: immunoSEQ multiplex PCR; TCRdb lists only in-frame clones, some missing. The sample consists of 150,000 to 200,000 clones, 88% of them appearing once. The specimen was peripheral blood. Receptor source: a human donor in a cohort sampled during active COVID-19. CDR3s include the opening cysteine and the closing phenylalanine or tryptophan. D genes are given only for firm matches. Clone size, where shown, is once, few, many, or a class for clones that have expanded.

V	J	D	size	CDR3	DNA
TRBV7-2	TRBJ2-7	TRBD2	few	CASSFELAGGRGSYEQYF	TGTGCCAGCAGCTTTGAACTAGCGGGGGGGCGTGGCTCCTACGAGCAGTACTTC
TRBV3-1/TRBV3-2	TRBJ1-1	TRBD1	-	CASSHFRQGRPEAFF	TGTGCCAGCAGCCACTTTCGACAGGGCCGCCCGGAAGCTTTCTTT
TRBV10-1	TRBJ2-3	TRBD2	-	CASNAGGTDTQYF	TGCGCCAGCAATGCGGGAGGGACAGATACGCAGTATTTT
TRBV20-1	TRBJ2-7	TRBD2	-	CSASGGRPYEQYF	TGCAGTGCTAGTGGCGGGAGGCCCTACGAGCAGTACTTC
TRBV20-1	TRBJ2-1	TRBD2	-	CSARKLAEQFF	TGCAGTGCTAGAAAACTAGCGGAACAGTTCTTC
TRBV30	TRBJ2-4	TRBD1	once	CAWSWGQGVRGRAQKKNIQYF	TGTGCCTGGAGTTGGGGACAGGGGGTTCGCGGGAGGGCCCAGAAGAAAAACATTCAGTACTTC
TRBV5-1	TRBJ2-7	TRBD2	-	CASSLLAIGLAGDEQYF	TGCGCCAGCAGCTTATTAGCTATAGGACTAGCGGGAGACGAGCAGTACTTC
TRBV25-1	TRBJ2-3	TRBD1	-	CASTPKGRGHGTQYF	TGTGCCAGCACCCCCAAGGGCAGGGGGCATGGTACGCAGTATTTT
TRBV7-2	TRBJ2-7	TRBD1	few	CASSPQGVGEQYF	TGTGCCAGCAGCCCCCAGGGGGTGGGTGAGCAGTACTTC
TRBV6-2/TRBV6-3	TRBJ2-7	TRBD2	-	CASSYGTTYEQYF	TGTGCCAGCAGTTACGGGACTACTTACGAGCAGTACTTC
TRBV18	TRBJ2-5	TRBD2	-	CASSPTGRYPSGIQETQYF	TGTGCCAGCTCCCCGACAGGGAGGTATCCTAGCGGGATCCAAGAGACCCAGTACTTC
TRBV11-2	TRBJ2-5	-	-	CASSRTLVAETQYF	TGTGCCAGCAGCCGCACACTAGTGGCAGAGACCCAGTACTTC
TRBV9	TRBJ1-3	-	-	CASSGPGTTDSTGGNTIYF	TGTGCCAGCAGCGGCCCCGGGACAACCGACTCGACGGGAGGAAACACCATATATTTT
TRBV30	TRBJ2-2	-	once	CAWSFRNTGELFF	TGTGCCTGGAGTTTTAGGAACACCGGGGAGCTGTTTTTT
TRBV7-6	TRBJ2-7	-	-	CASSSFFQGPYEQYF	TGTGCCAGCAGCTCCTTCTTTCAGGGCCCCTACGAGCAGTACTTC
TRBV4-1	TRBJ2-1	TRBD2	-	CASSLSWTSDNNEQFF	TGCGCCAGCAGCCTAAGTTGGACTAGCGATAACAATGAGCAGTTCTTC
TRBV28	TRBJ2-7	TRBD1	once	CATGQSGPYEQYF	TGTGCCACGGGACAGAGCGGCCCCTACGAGCAGTACTTC
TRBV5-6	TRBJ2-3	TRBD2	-	CASSFRLAGSSTDTQYF	TGTGCCAGCAGCTTCCGACTAGCGGGGAGCAGCACAGATACGCAGTATTTT
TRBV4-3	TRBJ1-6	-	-	CASSQRTDRYSPLHF	TGCGCCAGCAGCCAGCGGACAGATCGATATTCACCCCTCCACTTT
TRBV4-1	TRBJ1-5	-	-	CASSQVYQGYQPQHF	TGCGCCAGCAGCCAAGTGTATCAGGGTTATCAGCCCCAGCATTTT
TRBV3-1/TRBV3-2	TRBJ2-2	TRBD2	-	CASSSTSGISGELFF	TGTGCCAGCAGCTCAACTAGCGGCATCTCCGGGGAGCTGTTTTTT
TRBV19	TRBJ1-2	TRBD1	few	CASSTPFGLTGDECSGYTF	TGTGCCAGTAGTACACCCTTCGGGTTGACAGGGGATGAATGTAGTGGCTACACCTTC
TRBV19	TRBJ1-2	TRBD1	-	CASSRDRGTGTF	TGTGCCAGTAGCCGGGACAGGGGAACCGGCACCTTC
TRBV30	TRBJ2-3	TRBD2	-	CAWRVGGGATDTQYF	TGTGCCTGGAGGGTTGGCGGGGGGGCAACAGATACGCAGTATTTT
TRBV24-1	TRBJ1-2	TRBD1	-	CATSDRDRDYGYTF	TGTGCCACCAGTGATAGGGACAGAGACTATGGCTACACCTTC
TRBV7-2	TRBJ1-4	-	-	CASRPKGGTNEKLFF	TGTGCCAGCAGACCGAAGGGGGGGACCAATGAAAAACTGTTTTTT
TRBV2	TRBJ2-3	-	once	CASSLAADTQYF	TGTGCCAGCAGCCTAGCAGCAGATACGCAGTATTTT
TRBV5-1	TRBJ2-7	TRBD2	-	CASSAGTSGTSYEQYF	TGCGCCAGCAGCGCGGGGACTAGCGGAACCTCCTACGAGCAGTACTTC
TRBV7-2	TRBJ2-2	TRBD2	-	CASSLSSGSNTGELFF	TGTGCCAGCAGCTTGTCTAGCGGGTCGAACACCGGGGAGCTGTTTTTT
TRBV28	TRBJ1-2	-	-	CASSLLEGPREAYTF	TGTGCCAGCAGTTTGTTAGAGGGCCCGCGAGAAGCCTACACCTTC
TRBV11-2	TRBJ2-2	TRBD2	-	CASSLPLGTKNTGELFF	TGTGCCAGCAGCTTACCCCTTGGGACTAAGAACACCGGGGAGCTGTTTTTT
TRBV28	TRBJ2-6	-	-	CASSLPGSGANVLTF	TGTGCCAGCAGTTTACCAGGGTCTGGGGCCAACGTCCTGACTTTC
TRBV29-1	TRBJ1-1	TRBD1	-	CSVLRQGGTEAFF	TGCAGCGTTCTCCGACAGGGAGGCACTGAAGCTTTCTTT
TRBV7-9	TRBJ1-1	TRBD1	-	CASSLQGTGQAFF	TGTGCCAGCAGTTTGCAGGGGACAGGGCAAGCTTTCTTT
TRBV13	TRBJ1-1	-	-	CASSRRRTVNTEAFF	TGTGCCAGCAGCCGCCGACGGACAGTGAACACTGAAGCTTTCTTT
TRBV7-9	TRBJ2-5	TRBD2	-	CASSLGTSGSKIETQYF	TGTGCCAGCAGCCTCGGGACTAGCGGGAGTAAGATAGAGACCCAGTACTTC
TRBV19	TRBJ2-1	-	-	CASSLTSISTEFF	TGTGCCAGTAGTCTTACTAGCATTAGTACGGAGTTCTTC
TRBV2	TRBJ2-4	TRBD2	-	CASNSDLAGLNIQYF	TGTGCCAGCAATTCAGACCTAGCGGGTTTAAACATTCAGTACTTC
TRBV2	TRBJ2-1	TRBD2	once	CASMFTGGYNEQFF	TGTGCCAGCATGTTTACGGGGGGTTACAATGAGCAGTTCTTC
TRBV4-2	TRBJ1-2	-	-	CASSQEYDRTNYGYTF	TGTGCCAGCAGCCAAGAGTACGACAGAACTAACTATGGCTACACCTTC
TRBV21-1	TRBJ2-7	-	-	CASSARQGSHYEQYF	TGTGCCAGCAGCGCCCGACAGGGGTCGCACTACGAGCAGTACTTC
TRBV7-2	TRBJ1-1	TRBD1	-	CASSLGGQGRAGTEAFF	TGTGCCAGCAGCTTAGGGGGACAGGGAAGGGCGGGGACTGAAGCTTTCTTT
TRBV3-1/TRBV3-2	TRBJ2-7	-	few	CASSQRGIENEQYF	TGTGCCAGCAGCCAACGCGGGATCGAAAACGAGCAGTACTTC
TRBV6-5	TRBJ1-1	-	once	CASSPQSPMNTEAFF	TGTGCCAGCAGTCCACAGTCTCCCATGAACACTGAAGCTTTCTTT
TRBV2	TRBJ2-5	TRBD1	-	CASTRTGSRETQYF	TGTGCCAGCACTCGGACAGGATCCCGAGAGACCCAGTACTTC
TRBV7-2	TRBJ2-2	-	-	CASSLGGGFPGELFF	TGTGCCAGCAGCTTAGGAGGCGGTTTCCCCGGGGAGCTGTTTTTT
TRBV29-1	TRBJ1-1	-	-	CSAQGDSPEAFF	TGCAGCGCCCAAGGGGACTCCCCCGAAGCTTTCTTT
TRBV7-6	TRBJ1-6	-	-	CASSHNPADSLGNSPLHF	TGTGCCAGCAGCCATAATCCGGCCGACAGTCTTGGTAATTCACCCCTCCACTTT
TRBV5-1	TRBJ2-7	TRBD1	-	CASSLEGQGRVYEQYF	TGCGCCAGCAGCTTGGAGGGACAGGGGCGCGTCTACGAGCAGTACTTC
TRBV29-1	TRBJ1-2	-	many	CSVGGQNYGYTF	TGCAGCGTTGGCGGGCAGAACTATGGCTACACCTTC
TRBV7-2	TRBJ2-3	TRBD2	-	CASSLYGAGTSGRAGTQYF	TGTGCCAGCAGCTTATATGGGGCCGGGACTAGCGGGAGGGCAGGTACGCAGTATTTT
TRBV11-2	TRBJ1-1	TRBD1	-	CASSTGGGDMNTEAFF	TGTGCCAGCAGTACAGGGGGGGGTGACATGAACACTGAAGCTTTCTTT
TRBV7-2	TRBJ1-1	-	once	CASTLERDMNTEAFF	TGTGCCAGCACCCTAGAACGGGACATGAACACTGAAGCTTTCTTT